The next 30 T cell receptor beta chains were all read from a single sample in a study of beta chain features in type 1 diabetes. General study points: For Type 1 diabetes patients, all four CD4+ subsets carried TCRB CDR3s that were moderately but significantly shorter.

Antigen specificity for these receptors is unknown. Expressed TCRB transcripts got sequenced, as all isolated RNA was reverse transcribed. The table came from immunoSEQ multiplex PCR; TCRdb's copy has only in-frame clones and leaves some out. The table records around 710,000 clones, around 12% of them present only once. Input material: naive CD4+ T cells from blood. The source of these receptors is a man aged 30-40 years with type 1 diabetes.

The sample holds a few counts of this clone. The rearrangement uses TRBV5-1 and TRBJ2-7; 8 positions agree with TRBD2. The trim removed 0 bases at V and 0 bases at J, leaving 5 bases unmatched. CDR1 is SGHRS, CDR2 YFSETQ, per germline. The CDR3 runs 16 residues. The CDR3 region has the DNA TGCGCCAGCAGCTTGGAAAGCGGGGGAAGCTCCTACGAGCAGTACTTC. It yields the protein CASSLESGGSSYEQYF.

The rearrangement uses TRBV7-9 and TRBJ2-1, with 7 bases fitting TRBD1. Trimming took 6 bases from V and 3 from J; bases not matched to a gene: 8. Germline V lookup: CDR1 SEHNR, CDR2 FQNEAQ (reference sequence). The CDR3 runs 15 residues. The CDR3 DNA sequence: TGTGCCAGCAGTAACCCGGGACAGATCTACAATGAGCAGTTCTTC. This sequence encodes CASSNPGQIYNEQFF.

This clone occurred a few times. The rearrangement joins TRBV4-2 to TRBJ1-2; a possible D gene is TRBD1 (5 bases). V dropped 2 bases and J dropped 4 bases, with 23 bases sitting between them. CDR1 LGHNA and CDR2 YNFKEQ come from the germline V gene. The CDR3 is made up of 18 amino acids. Here the CDR3 reads CASSQSGRGELSSYGYTF. The CDR3 region has the DNA TGTGCCAGCAGCCAATCCGGCCGAGGGGAATTAAGTTCCTATGGCTACACCTTC.

V and J are TRBV14 and TRBJ2-7, with 8 bases fitting TRBD2. This CDR3 contains 15 residues. V shed 3 bases and J 2 bases; nucleotides not matched to a gene: 6. Germline V gene sequence: CDR1 SGHDN, CDR2 FVKESK. CDR3 coding DNA: TGTGCCAGCAGCCAGGGCGGGGGGACGACCTACGAGCAGTACTTC. Translating it yields CASSQGGGTTYEQYF. The full variable domain, in which reference TRBV14 and TRBJ2-7 provide the parts outside the CDR3, is EAGVTQFPSHSVIEKGQTVTLRCDPISGHDNLYWYRRVMGKEIKFLLHFVKESKQDESGMPNNRFLAERTGGTYSTLKVQPAELEDSGVYFCASSQGGGTTYEQYFGPGTRLTVT.

The genes are TRBV7-9 and TRBJ2-2; no definite D call. Trimming shortened V by 5 bases and J by 6 bases, and 7 bases separated the two germline ends. Germline values: CDR1 SEHNR, CDR2 FQNEAQ (reference sequence). This CDR3 is built from 12 residues. CDR3 region: CASSQDAGELFF. Here the CDR3 DNA reads TGTGCCAGCAGCCAGGATGCCGGGGAGCTGTTTTTT.

This clone was detected ten times or more. This chain uses TRBV10-3 with TRBJ2-7; D is undetermined. The CDR3 has 11 residues. Germline loops: CDR1 ENHRY, CDR2 SYGVKD. V was clipped by 4 bases and J by 7 bases, with 8 bases between them. CDR3 sequence reads: CAISGGREQYF. For the CDR3, the DNA is TGTGCCATCAGTGGCGGACGAGAGCAGTACTTC.

This chain links TRBV5-1 with TRBJ2-5; possible D gene TRBD2, 5 bases. Trimming removed 1 base from V and 2 bases from J, with 9 bases in between. CDR3 length: 14 amino acids. CDR1 and CDR2 (germline): SGHRS, YFSETQ. Here the CDR3 reads CASSLTGEQETQYF. In nucleotides, the CDR3 is TGCGCCAGCAGCTTGACCGGGGAACAAGAGACCCAGTACTTC. The variable domain in full, completed from reference TRBV5-1 and TRBJ2-5, reads KAGVTQTPRYLIKTRGQQVTLSCSPISGHRSVSWYQQTPGQGLQFLFEYFSETQRNKGNFPGRFSGRQFSNSRSEMNVSTLELGDSALYLCASSLTGEQETQYFGPGTRLLVL.

Only a few counts were recorded for this clone. The identical CDR3 is also encoded by other nucleotide sequences in the sample. The rearrangement uses TRBV5-1 and TRBJ1-1, with D maybe TRBD1 (5 bases). The CDR3 covers 11 residues. V was trimmed by 0 bases and J by 8 bases, leaving 5 bases between them. Germline V lookup: CDR1 SGHRS, CDR2 YFSETQ. CDR3 in amino acids: CASSLDREAFF. In DNA, the CDR3 is TGCGCCAGCAGCTTGGACAGGGAAGCTTTCTTT.

This clone was detected a few times. Other nucleotide sequences from this sample produce the same CDR3. This chain joins TRBV7-9 and TRBJ2-3; D gene unclear. The V end was cut by 1 base, the J end by 3 bases, with 5 bases between. The CDR3 sequence is 13 residues long. Germline V gene data show CDR1 as SEHNR and CDR2 as FQNEAQ (reference sequence). The CDR3 sequence is CASSLGRTDTQYF. CDR3 nucleotide sequence: TGTGCCAGCAGCTTAGGGCGGACAGATACGCAGTATTTT.

This clone was picked up a small number of times. This chain uses TRBV7-2 with TRBJ2-7; possible D gene TRBD2, 5 bases. CDR1 is SGHTA and CDR2 is FQGNSA in the germline V gene. The CDR3 length is 15 residues. The germline V and J ends were trimmed by 5 bases and 0 bases, with 14 bases remaining between them. The CDR3 reads CASSPRTGSSYEQYF. The CDR3 coding sequence is TGTGCCAGCAGCCCGAGGACTGGGAGCTCCTACGAGCAGTACTTC.

This clone has only a few counts. This rearrangement joins TRBV7-9 to TRBJ2-7, with D possibly being TRBD1 (6 bases). Trimming left V 6 bases short and J 9 bases short, with 15 bases between. Germline CDR1 reads SEHNR; CDR2 reads FQNEAQ (reference sequence). This CDR3 comprises 12 residues. The CDR3 loop is CASRSGTSGQYF. The CDR3 DNA is TGTGCCAGCAGAAGTGGGACATCCGGGCAGTACTTC.

The V and J genes are TRBV7-2 and TRBJ2-3, with a possible D match to TRBD2 (6 bases). Per the germline V gene, CDR1 is SGHTA and CDR2 is FQGNSA. CDR3 length: 15 residues. V gave up 2 bases and J gave up 0 bases, with 9 bases separating them. This chain's CDR3 is CASSLYSGSTDTQYF. The CDR3 nucleotides read TGTGCCAGCAGCTTATATAGCGGAAGCACAGATACGCAGTATTTT.

The J gene is TRBJ2-5, the V gene TRBV18, with D possibly being TRBD1 or TRBD2 (5 bases each). The length of the CDR3 is 14 residues. V was cut by 1 base and J by 5 bases, with 11 bases left in between. Germline CDR1 reads KGHSH; CDR2 reads LQKENI. CDR3 in amino acids: CASSPRSGTETQYF. The CDR3 DNA reads as TGTGCCAGCTCACCACGGTCAGGGACGGAGACCCAGTACTTC.

The chain carries TRBV15 and TRBJ1-1, with D possibly matching TRBD1 (5 bases). Trimming took 0 bases from V and 3 from J, leaving 11 bases between them. The CDR3 totals 15 residues. Germline V lookup: CDR1 LNHNV, CDR2 YYDKDF (reference sequence). The CDR3 DNA follows: TGTGCCACCAGCAGAGAGATACAGGAGTACACTGAAGCTTTCTTT. Translation: CATSREIQEYTEAFF.

This clone came up a few times. The rearrangement uses TRBV29-1 and TRBJ2-1, with D hard to call. The CDR3 totals 13 residues. Trimming pared 8 bases from V and 2 bases from J, leaving 13 bases between. In germline, CDR1 is SQVTM, CDR2 ANQGSEA. The CDR3 nucleotides read TGCAGCCACCAGCCCGGTACCTACAATGAGCAGTTCTTC. Translating it yields CSHQPGTYNEQFF.

The chain employs TRBV11-3 and TRBJ2-5; possibly TRBD2 for D (6 bases). CDR1 and CDR2 (germline): SGHNT, YENEEA. The CDR3 length is 14 residues. Trimming cost V 5 bases and J 2 bases, with 12 bases left between them. The DNA of the CDR3 is TGTGCCAGCAGCGCTGGGCGGGGACAAGAGACCCAGTACTTC. Protein product: CASSAGRGQETQYF.

This clone appeared a few times. The sample has other DNA sequences that encode this CDR3 too. This rearrangement joins TRBV7-2 to TRBJ1-2; D is unclear. V lost 1 base and J lost 0, with 3 bases in between. CDR1 SGHTA and CDR2 FQGNSA come from the germline V gene. This CDR3 comprises 13 residues. CDR3 sequence: CASSLDSNYGYTF. CDR3 DNA: TGTGCCAGCAGCTTAGACTCTAACTATGGCTACACCTTC.

V gene TRBV27 combines with J gene TRBJ2-1; TRBD1 matches 9 bases. This CDR3 spans 15 amino acids. After removal of 7 bases from V and 3 bases from J, the junction contained 7 bases not matched to a gene. Germline CDR1 reads MNHEY; CDR2 reads SMNVEV (reference sequence). The chain's CDR3 is CASTPGTGNYNEQFF. The CDR3 region has the DNA TGTGCCAGCACCCCCGGGACAGGGAACTACAATGAGCAGTTCTTC.

V gene TRBV6-6 combines with J gene TRBJ2-3; D uncertain. Trimming removed 3 bases at V and 2 bases at J, with 6 bases between. The germline gives CDR1 MNHNY, CDR2 SVGAGI (reference sequence). There are 13 residues in the CDR3. The CDR3 spells CASSYSVTDTQYF. The CDR3 region has the DNA TGTGCCAGCAGTTATTCAGTCACAGATACGCAGTATTTT.

This clone was detected a few times. The gene calls are TRBV28 and TRBJ1-2; D perhaps matches TRBD1 (5 bases). The V end was cut by 2 bases, the J end by 0 bases, with 10 bases between. This CDR3 region has 15 residues. From germline, CDR1 is MDHEN and CDR2 SYDVKM. The CDR3 reads CASSLGQGANYGYTF. The CDR3 nucleotides are TGTGCCAGCAGTTTAGGGCAGGGCGCTAACTATGGCTACACCTTC.

This clone has a handful of counts. The CDR3 DNA reads TGTGCCAGCAGCCCAGACCCCCAGAATCAGCCCCAGCATTTT. Translating gives CASSPDPQNQPQHF. The rearrangement links TRBV7-2 to TRBJ1-5, with D uncertain. Germline V CDR1 and CDR2: SGHTA, FQGNSA. This CDR3 has 14 amino acids. V was shortened by 5 bases and J by 4 bases, with 12 bases between the two germline ends.

This clone was counted only a few times. The chain links TRBV5-1 to TRBJ2-6; no definite D call. From germline, CDR1 is SGHRS and CDR2 YFSETQ. Trimming removed 0 bases at V and 3 bases at J, with 4 bases between. The CDR3 has 14 amino acids. CDR3 loop: CASSLAGGANVLTF. CDR3 DNA sequence: TGCGCCAGCAGCTTGGCAGGTGGGGCCAACGTCCTGACTTTC.

This chain joins TRBV11-1 and TRBJ1-2; weak D call: TRBD1 (5 bases). V lost 5 bases, J lost 4 bases, and 14 bases lay in between. Germline-derived CDR1 and CDR2 are SGHAT and FQDESV (reference sequence). The CDR3 runs 14 residues. CDR3 loop: CASSLMPDSYGYTF. The CDR3 nucleotides read TGTGCCAGCAGCCTCATGCCCGACAGCTATGGCTACACCTTC.

The chain is built from TRBV7-2 and TRBJ1-1, with D unclear. The length of the CDR3 is 13 residues. The germline V gene has CDR1 SGHTA and CDR2 FQGNSA. V was trimmed by 7 bases and J by 0 bases, leaving 9 bases between them. Here the CDR3 DNA reads TGTGCCAGCACCCTCCACATGAACACTGAAGCTTTCTTT. Its protein product is CASTLHMNTEAFF.

This chain uses TRBV6-5 with TRBJ1-2; 11 nucleotides line up with TRBD1. This CDR3 spans 14 amino acids. From germline, CDR1 is MNHEY and CDR2 SVGAGI. Trimming cost V 6 bases and J 8 bases; bases outside gene matches: 8. This chain's CDR3 is CASRDRGRLLGYTF. For the CDR3, the DNA is TGTGCCAGCAGGGACAGGGGGCGCTTATTGGGCTACACCTTC.

The rearrangement uses TRBV2 and TRBJ2-5; TRBD2 matches at 9 bases. J lost 5 bases, V lost 6 bases, and 7 bases had no gene match. The CDR3 contains 14 residues. Germline CDR1 reads SNHLY; CDR2 reads FYNNEI. CDR3 DNA sequence: TGTGCCAGCAGGGTTAGCGGGGGAGTGGAGACCCAGTACTTC. Its translation: CASRVSGGVETQYF.

The chain is built from TRBV9 and TRBJ2-2, with a possible D match to TRBD2 (5 bases). Germline loops: CDR1 SGDLS, CDR2 YYNGEE. Trimming removed 4 bases from V and 2 bases from J, with 15 bases in between. The CDR3 consists of 16 residues. CDR3 coding DNA: TGTGCCAGCAGCAGGGAGACTCCTACAAACACCGGGGAGCTGTTTTTT. Its translation is CASSRETPTNTGELFF.

The J gene is TRBJ2-2, the V gene TRBV6-1; D gene ambiguous. Germline V lookup: CDR1 MNHNS, CDR2 SASEGT. V lost 3 bases and J 0 bases, leaving 17 bases between the germline ends. CDR3 length: 18 residues. The CDR3 bases are TGTGCCAGCAGTGACCGACTGGTCACCGCATCGAACACCGGGGAGCTGTTTTTT. It translates to CASSDRLVTASNTGELFF.

This chain uses TRBV5-6 with TRBJ1-4; the D is unclear. This CDR3 is 13 amino acids long. Germline V CDR1 and CDR2: SGHDT, YYEEEE. V gave up 0 bases and J gave up 7 bases, with 7 bases separating them. CDR3 coding DNA: TGTGCCAGCAGCTTGGTGGCGAGTGAAAAACTGTTTTTT. It yields the protein CASSLVASEKLFF.

The V gene is TRBV5-1, the J gene TRBJ2-3; D ambiguous. This CDR3 region has 13 residues. Trimming left V 4 bases short and J 1 base short, with 7 bases between. The germline V gene has CDR1 SGHRS and CDR2 YFSETQ. The CDR3 nucleotides read TGCGCCAGCAGCACCGCGGGCACAGATACGCAGTATTTT. It is translated as CASSTAGTDTQYF.